Listed below are T cell receptor beta chains from one sample, sequenced in a study of cytomegalovirus exposure and HLA in healthy donors. TCRdb's copy holds only in-frame clones and misses some; the assay was immunoSEQ multiplex PCR. This table holds 200,000 or so clones. The sample comprised PBMCs. These receptors all come from a girl aged 2 to 10 in good health and CMV-seropositive. CDR3s include the opening cysteine and the closing phenylalanine or tryptophan. The order of the fields is D gene, J gene, V gene, CDR3 DNA, CDR3 protein. D genes are given only for firm matches.

d_gene: TRBD2; j_gene: TRBJ2-3; v_gene: TRBV5-1; CDR3nt: TGCGCCAGCAGCGATGCGGGGACTAGCGGGGACACAGATACGCAGTATTTT; CDR3aa: CASSDAGTSGDTDTQYF
d_gene: TRBD1; j_gene: TRBJ2-2; v_gene: TRBV5-5; CDR3nt: TGTGCCAGCAGCTCTACAGGGGCGAACACCGGGGAGCTGTTTTTT; CDR3aa: CASSSTGANTGELFF
d_gene: TRBD2; j_gene: TRBJ2-7; v_gene: TRBV27; CDR3nt: TGTGCCAGCAGTTTGGGGTACGGCGGGAGGAGGAACTACGAGCAGTACTTC; CDR3aa: CASSLGYGGRRNYEQYF
d_gene: TRBD2; j_gene: TRBJ2-2; v_gene: TRBV29-1; CDR3nt: TGCAGCGTAGGGACTAGCGGGAGTAGGGCCGGGGAGCTGTTTTTT; CDR3aa: CSVGTSGSRAGELFF
d_gene: TRBD2; j_gene: TRBJ2-1; v_gene: TRBV10-3; CDR3nt: TGTGCCATCGGAAGGGGACTAGCGGCCTTAAACCCGTATAGCTCCTCCTACAATGAGCAGTTCTTC; CDR3aa: CAIGRGLAALNPYSSSYNEQFF
d_gene: -; j_gene: TRBJ1-4; v_gene: TRBV11-2; CDR3nt: TGTGCCACCTCTTGGGAGGGGCCAGGAAAAAAACTGTTTTTT; CDR3aa: CATSWEGPGKKLFF
d_gene: TRBD1; j_gene: TRBJ2-1; v_gene: TRBV28; CDR3nt: TGTGCCAGCAGAGCTACAGGGGGCAAGAACAATGAGCAGTTCTTC; CDR3aa: CASRATGGKNNEQFF
d_gene: -; j_gene: TRBJ2-3; v_gene: TRBV19; CDR3nt: TGTGCCAGTAGTCCCCTACCCACAGATACGCAGTATTTT; CDR3aa: CASSPLPTDTQYF
d_gene: -; j_gene: TRBJ2-7; v_gene: TRBV4-1; CDR3nt: TGCGCCAGCAGCCAAGATTGGGCTTACTACGAGCAGTACTTC; CDR3aa: CASSQDWAYYEQYF
d_gene: -; j_gene: TRBJ1-1; v_gene: TRBV27; CDR3nt: TGTGCCAGCAGTCGGGGGGCCCCTGGGGACACTGAAGCTTTCTTT; CDR3aa: CASSRGAPGDTEAFF
d_gene: TRBD1; j_gene: TRBJ1-1; v_gene: TRBV27; CDR3nt: TGTGCCAGCAGGCCCGGGACAGGGGGAACTGAAGCTTTCTTT; CDR3aa: CASRPGTGGTEAFF
d_gene: -; j_gene: TRBJ1-1; v_gene: TRBV7-3; CDR3nt: TGTGCCAGCAGCTTAAGCGCGGGCCAGACTGAAGCTTTCTTT; CDR3aa: CASSLSAGQTEAFF
d_gene: -; j_gene: TRBJ1-1; v_gene: TRBV10-2; CDR3nt: TGCGCCAGCACTGCCACAGGGTTAAGGACTGAAGCTTTCTTT; CDR3aa: CASTATGLRTEAFF
d_gene: -; j_gene: TRBJ2-1; v_gene: TRBV15; CDR3nt: TGTGCCACCAGCATTAAGGCGGGACCCTACAATGAGCAGTTCTTC; CDR3aa: CATSIKAGPYNEQFF
d_gene: -; j_gene: TRBJ2-3; v_gene: TRBV27; CDR3nt: TGTGCCAGCAGTTTATGGGGCGATCGTACGCAGTATTTT; CDR3aa: CASSLWGDRTQYF